Listed here are 25 T cell receptor beta chains from one sample, sequenced in a study of blood T cell repertoires in COVID-19. Clones were read by immunoSEQ multiplex PCR, and TCRdb kept only the in-frame ones, dropping some. This sample yields more than 300,000 clones, of which over 80% are seen a single time; 5% to 5.5% belongs to the top ten. Sequences were obtained from PBMCs or T cells enriched from blood (not recorded which). The receptor source for this set is a woman aged 50 to 60 who had recovered from COVID-19.

The chain employs TRBV19 and TRBJ1-1; TRBD1 might be the D (5 bases). CDR3 size: 14 residues. The germline V gene has CDR1 LNHDA and CDR2 SQIVND (reference sequence). V was trimmed by 1 base and J by 7 bases, leaving 13 bases between them. As DNA, the CDR3 is TGTGCCAGTAGTATAGTCACAGGTAATAGTGAAGCTTTCTTT. It yields the protein CASSIVTGNSEAFF.

The chain links TRBV5-1 to TRBJ1-1; TRBD1 agrees at 9 bases. Trimming cost V 4 bases and J 8 bases; bases outside gene matches: 12. Germline V gene sequence: CDR1 SGHRS, CDR2 YFSETQ. This CDR3 comprises 15 residues. As DNA, the CDR3 is TGCGCCAGCAGCCCCCGGGACAGGGTGGATTACGAAGCTTTCTTT. It translates to CASSPRDRVDYEAFF.

The CDR3 loop is CASSLLTPPGELFF. The CDR3, as DNA: TGTGCCAGCAGCCTACTCACCCCCCCCGGGGAGCTGTTTTTT. The V and J genes are TRBV7-9 and TRBJ2-2; D not certain. The CDR3 consists of 14 residues. V was shortened by 5 bases and J by 6 bases, with 13 bases between the two germline ends. The V gene's germline CDR1 is SEHNR and CDR2 FQNEAQ (reference sequence).

This chain connects TRBV7-2 to TRBJ1-2, with no clear D. Trimming took off 3 bases at V and 7 bases at J, with 15 bases between the two ends. CDR3 length equals 14 residues. The germline V gene has CDR1 SGHTA and CDR2 FQGNSA. The DNA of the CDR3 is TGTGCCAGCAGCTTTATTTCAGCTCGGGGTGGCTACACCTTC. This encodes CASSFISARGGYTF.

This chain links TRBV29-1 with TRBJ1-2, with 8 bases lining up with TRBD1. This CDR3 has 11 amino acids. Germline V gene data show CDR1 as SQVTM and CDR2 as ANQGSEA. The DNA for the CDR3 is TGCAGTGTGACAGGGGTTCTTGGCTACACCTTC. This translates into CSVTGVLGYTF. Based on the CDR3 plus reference TRBV29-1 and TRBJ1-2, the full variable domain is SAVISQKPSRDICQRGTSLTIQCQVDSQVTMMFWYRQQPGQSLTLIATANQGSEATYESGFVIDKFPISRPNLTFSTLTVSNMSPEDSSIYLCSVTGVLGYTFGSGTRLTVV.

The chain uses TRBV19 and TRBJ2-5, with 8 bases that match TRBD2. The CDR3 totals 13 residues. Losses at the gene ends were 6 bases for V and 5 bases for J; bases not matched to a gene: 5. Looked up from germline, CDR1 is LNHDA and CDR2 is SQIVND (reference sequence). CDR3 protein: CASSGRASETQYF. DNA of the CDR3: TGTGCCAGTAGCGGGAGGGCCAGTGAGACCCAGTACTTC. Based on the CDR3 plus reference TRBV19 and TRBJ2-5, the full variable domain is DGGITQSPKYLFRKEGQNVTLSCEQNLNHDAMYWYRQDPGQGLRLIYYSQIVNDFQKGDIAEGYSVSREKKESFPLTVTSAQKNPTAFYLCASSGRASETQYFGPGTRLLVL.

The CDR3 region has the DNA TGTGCCACCAGCGTCCAGGGAGGGTGGGAAAAACTGTTTTTT. Translating it yields CATSVQGGWEKLFF. The chain recombines TRBV15 with TRBJ1-4; D is perhaps TRBD1 (5 bases). The ends were cut back, 5 bases at V and 8 bases at J, with 15 bases in the middle. The germline gives CDR1 LNHNV, CDR2 YYDKDF (reference sequence). This CDR3 has 14 residues.

The chain combines TRBV12-3 or TRBV12-4 with TRBJ2-3, with D uncertain. The CDR3 sequence is 11 residues long. Trimming took off 5 bases at V and 6 bases at J, with 6 bases between the two ends. Here the CDR3 DNA reads TGTGCCAGCAGTGGCAGGGATACGCAGTATTTT. This encodes CASSGRDTQYF.

The chain couples TRBV19 to TRBJ1-5; D uncertain. The V gene's germline CDR1 is LNHDA and CDR2 SQIVND (reference sequence). The CDR3 totals 13 residues. Between the trimmed V and J ends, which lost 3 bases and 4 bases, there was a span of 7 bases. The CDR3 bases are TGTGCCAGTAGTATCGCCAGAAATCAGCCCCAGCATTTT. Translating it yields CASSIARNQPQHF.

The chain recombines TRBV4-1 with TRBJ1-4, with TRBD1 as a possible D gene (5 bases). V lost 3 bases and J lost 7, with 12 bases in between. The CDR3 contains 14 residues. Germline V gene data show CDR1 as MGHRA and CDR2 as YSYEKL. The CDR3 is CASSQDKVGEKLFF. The CDR3 nucleotides are TGCGCCAGCAGCCAGGACAAAGTTGGTGAAAAACTGTTTTTT.

The rearrangement links TRBV24-1 to TRBJ1-1, with 10 bases fitting TRBD1. This CDR3 comprises 13 residues. Germline CDR1 KGHDR, CDR2 SFDVKD. J lost 7 bases, V lost 8 bases, and 6 bases had no gene match. CDR3 DNA: TGTGCCACCAAAGCGACAGGGGGCAGTGAAGCTTTCTTT. It specifies CATKATGGSEAFF.

The genes are TRBV19 and TRBJ2-7; TRBD2 matches at 10 bases. The CDR3 contains 18 residues. The germline V gene has CDR1 LNHDA and CDR2 SQIVND (reference sequence). V was clipped by 5 bases and J by 4 bases; unmatched bases: 17. CDR3 nucleotide sequence: TGTGCCAGTAGTCCTCCGGGGGAGCGGGAGGGCCCCCCTTACGAGCAGTACTTC. It specifies CASSPPGEREGPPYEQYF.

The chain is built from TRBV2 and TRBJ2-1; no clear D. Germline V gene lookup returns CDR1 SNHLY and CDR2 FYNNEI. V shed 4 bases and J shed 6 bases, with 7 bases lying between them. The CDR3 spans 12 residues. In nucleotides, the CDR3 is TGTGCCAGCAGTGTACAGCTCAATGAGCAGTTCTTC. Protein sequence: CASSVQLNEQFF.

Concerning this clone itself: The same CDR3 is also encoded by other DNA sequences in this sample. This chain links TRBV7-2 with TRBJ2-1, with 10 bases that match TRBD2. J was trimmed by 3 bases and V by 5 bases; bases with no gene match: 4. The CDR3 is 15 residues long. Germline CDR1 SGHTA, CDR2 FQGNSA. The CDR3 is CASSPRTSGYNEQFF. For the CDR3, the DNA is TGTGCCAGCAGCCCCCGGACTAGCGGCTACAATGAGCAGTTCTTC.

As regards this clone: Other DNA sequences from this sample encode an identical CDR3 as well. J is TRBJ1-4 and V is TRBV28; 9 bases are a match to TRBD1. The J segment lost 8 bases and the V segment lost 3 bases, leaving 4 bases of the junction unmatched. The CDR3 extends over 14 amino acids. CDR1 and CDR2 from the germline V gene are MDHEN and SYDVKM. CDR3 loop: CASSLDRGREKLFF. In DNA form, the CDR3 reads TGTGCCAGCAGTTTGGACAGGGGAAGGGAAAAACTGTTTTTT.

The rearrangement uses TRBV18 and TRBJ2-2; D possibly corresponds to TRBD2 (6 bases). Trimming took 0 bases from V and 0 from J, leaving 8 bases between them. The CDR3 length is 16 residues. Germline CDR1 KGHSH, CDR2 LQKENI. The CDR3 coding sequence is TGTGCCAGCTCACCACCGGGACTTTCGAACACCGGGGAGCTGTTTTTT. Translation gives CASSPPGLSNTGELFF. Full variable domain (rest looked up from reference TRBV18 and TRBJ2-2): NAGVMQNPRHLVRRRGQEARLRCSPMKGHSHVYWYRQLPEEGLKFMVYLQKENIIDESGMPKERFSAEFPKEGPSILRIQQVVRGDSAAYFCASSPPGLSNTGELFFGEGSRLTVL.

The chain is built from TRBV7-2 and TRBJ2-5; D possibly corresponds to TRBD1 (6 bases). CDR3 length: 19 residues. Germline V CDR1 and CDR2: SGHTA, FQGNSA. Trimming shortened V by 1 base and J by 3 bases, and 24 bases separated the two germline ends. CDR3 nucleotide sequence: TGTGCCAGCAGCTTAGAAGTATCGCAAAGGGGGTTGAAAAAAGAGACCCAGTACTTC. As protein: CASSLEVSQRGLKKETQYF.

The chain employs TRBV9 and TRBJ1-5; 7 bases match TRBD1. The germline CDR1 and CDR2 sequences are SGDLS and YYNGEE. The CDR3 contains 15 residues. The V segment lost 3 bases and the J segment 3 bases; nucleotides outside the gene matches: 6. CDR3 in amino acids: CASSARDSINQPQHF. CDR3 nucleotide sequence: TGTGCCAGCAGCGCCCGGGACAGTATCAATCAGCCCCAGCATTTT.

The chain uses TRBV4-1 and TRBJ1-4; D possibly corresponds to TRBD1 (6 bases). Looked up from germline, CDR1 is MGHRA and CDR2 is YSYEKL. V was shortened by 3 bases and J by 7 bases, with 21 bases between the two germline ends. CDR3 length: 17 amino acids. CDR3 amino acids: CASSHILRTVKGEKLFF. For the CDR3, the DNA is TGCGCCAGCAGCCACATATTACGGACAGTGAAGGGTGAAAAACTGTTTTTT.

A single count supports this clone. The V gene is TRBV5-1, the J gene TRBJ2-1; the D gene is possibly TRBD1 (6 bases). There are 15 residues in the CDR3. Trimming pared 7 bases from V and 0 bases from J, leaving 14 bases between. From germline, CDR1 is SGHRS and CDR2 YFSETQ. CDR3 sequence reads: CASGDTPGSYNEQFF. CDR3 coding DNA: TGCGCCAGCGGGGACACTCCAGGCTCCTACAATGAGCAGTTCTTC.

The chain combines TRBV7-3 with TRBJ1-2; tentatively, D is TRBD1 (6 bases). From germline, CDR1 is SGHTA and CDR2 FQGTGA. V was pared by 5 bases and J by 5 bases, with 12 bases between. CDR3 size: 13 residues. CDR3 protein: CASSDAGEYGYTF. Written as DNA, the CDR3 is TGTGCCAGCAGCGACGCAGGGGAGTATGGCTACACCTTC.

This clone was counted between two and nine times. This chain uses TRBV2 with TRBJ2-7; D is undetermined. V was shortened by 8 bases and J by 3 bases, with 20 bases between the two germline ends. CDR3 length: 15 residues. From germline, CDR1 is SNHLY and CDR2 FYNNEI. The CDR3 DNA reads as TGTGCCAGCCGTCCCTCGTTAACCTCGCGCTACGAGCAGTACTTC. It codes for CASRPSLTSRYEQYF. The full variable domain, its missing parts supplied by reference TRBV2 and TRBJ2-7, is EPEVTQTPSHQVTQMGQEVILRCVPISNHLYFYWYRQILGQKVEFLVSFYNNEISEKSEIFDDQFSVERPDGSNFTLKIRSTKLEDSAMYFCASRPSLTSRYEQYFGPGTRLTVT.

The genes are TRBV2 and TRBJ2-1, with 12 bases fitting TRBD2. CDR3 length equals 15 residues. V trimming: 7 bases; J trimming: 4 bases; junction bases outside the gene matches: 5. Germline V gene sequence: CDR1 SNHLY, CDR2 FYNNEI. CDR3: CASTTLAGGYNEQFF. The CDR3 bases are TGTGCCAGCACCACACTAGCGGGGGGATACAATGAGCAGTTCTTC.

The CDR3 spells CASSFTRSSTDTQYF. CDR3 bases: TGTGCCAGCAGCTTCACCAGATCTAGCACAGATACGCAGTATTTT. The chain is built from TRBV5-6 and TRBJ2-3; D is unclear. Trimming left V 2 bases short and J 0 bases short, with 10 bases between. CDR3 size: 15 residues. Germline CDR1 SGHDT, CDR2 YYEEEE.

The genes are TRBV29-1 and TRBJ2-7; TRBD1 might be the D (6 bases). Per the germline V gene, CDR1 is SQVTM and CDR2 is ANQGSEA. V dropped 4 bases and J dropped 6 bases, with 13 bases sitting between them. The CDR3 loop spans 12 amino acids. CDR3 residues: CSVGNSRGEQYF. CDR3 coding DNA: TGCAGCGTTGGGAACTCCAGGGGCGAGCAGTACTTC.